This T cell receptor (beta chain) derives from a study of control samples from healthy donors and cancer patients. Germline assignment: CDR1 MNHNY and CDR2 SVGAGI (reference sequence). This CDR3 comprises 15 residues. Trimming stripped 6 bases from V and 0 bases from J, with 14 bases between. This table comes from immunoSEQ multiplex PCR, and its TCRdb copy is limited to in-frame clones, with some not included. Of some 190,000 clones in the sample, about 90% were seen once. V gene TRBV6-6 combines with J gene TRBJ1-2; D perhaps matches TRBD1 (6 bases). The sample comprised blood. This receptor was identified in a man younger than 40 in good health. CDR3 coding DNA: TGTGCCAGCAGCGTTGACAGGACAACTAACTATGGCTACACCTTC. It specifies CASSVDRTTNYGYTF.